This T cell receptor beta chain came from a study of post-analysis software for immune sequencing data (dated by TCRdb to about 2015). With regard to the full study: Relapsing-remitting, secondary progressive and progressive-relapsing multiple sclerosis were recorded as disease courses, and subtype annotation was lacking for some patients. Patient repertoires were compared against roughly 10 previously published healthy control repertoires from donors aged roughly 6 to 28 years. A subset of samples was prepared in parallel using single-end sample barcoding, then pooled and co-amplified after Illumina adapter ligation.

A remark on this clonotype: Its binding antigen is unknown. Qualities for individual bases were not recorded, and no much larger clone is one base off.

General study outcomes and caveats: Significantly lower normalized Chao1 diversity was found in multiple sclerosis patients than in controls, suggesting substantial peripheral T-cell clonal expansion. When samples were clustered directly using the F measure, samples prepared in the same batch co-clustered strongly, which prompted a batch-effect correction. The multiple sclerosis patient group was slightly younger than the control group. Significantly higher frequencies in patients than in controls were found for about five TRBV segments, including TRBV5-6, TRBV5-1 and TRBV20-1.

The CDR3 sequence holds 16 residues, the cysteine and phenylalanine included. This entry keeps only the CDR3 DNA: 48 bases, framed from base 1. The germline V gene provides CDR1 ENHRY and CDR2 SYGVKD. V loses 2 bases, J loses 7 bases, and the germline ends lie 18 bases apart. The protocol used for the library was PCR. The sequencer listed for this sample is Illumina HiSeq 2500. To reduce PCR and sequencing biases, unique molecular identifiers were built into the TCR beta cDNA libraries. Every 1 to 10 million input T cells yielded 500,000 or so cDNA molecules, meaning each molecule approximated one T cell. The same protocol used for the earlier healthy control dataset was applied to prepare and sequence the patient libraries. Within a given batch, samples were prepared together, multiplexed and sequenced on the same HiSeq lane. Per the authors' processing: MIGEC was used to process the raw barcoded reads, and molecular identifier groups with only a single read were discarded before consensus assembly and CDR3 extraction. VDJtools was used for post-analysis of the clonotype tables, with diversity normalized by down-sampling every dataset to the smallest sample size. To correct batch-related cross-sample contamination, repertoire overlap clustering matched CDR3 amino acid sequences but not nucleotide sequences. TCRdb's own reprocessing of the public reads used fastp at Q25 and MiXCR and kept productive beta chains. Rows matching on CDR3 protein sequence are summarized as one entry with the most common DNA and genes. These V and J calls originate from TCRdb's pipeline instead of the authors' own analysis. In this sample the table shows hundreds of thousands of distinct CDR3 sequences, roughly half of which occur a single time. Jointly, the top ten make up 4.6% of the sample.

TCR beta repertoires were profiled from peripheral blood of roughly 13 young patients with multiple sclerosis to demonstrate the VDJtools post-analysis software. Multiple sclerosis patients were children and adolescents aged about 6 to 16 years. Source material: blood. This TCR was recovered from a girl aged 10 to 17 with multiple sclerosis. The chain was built from TRBV10-3 and TRBJ2-1; the D region is possibly TRBD1 or TRBD2, each matching across 5 bases. The sequenced DNA is TGTGCCATCAGTGAGCCACGATTGGGGGTTGGGAATGAGCAGTTCTTC. Translation gives CAISEPRLGVGNEQFF.